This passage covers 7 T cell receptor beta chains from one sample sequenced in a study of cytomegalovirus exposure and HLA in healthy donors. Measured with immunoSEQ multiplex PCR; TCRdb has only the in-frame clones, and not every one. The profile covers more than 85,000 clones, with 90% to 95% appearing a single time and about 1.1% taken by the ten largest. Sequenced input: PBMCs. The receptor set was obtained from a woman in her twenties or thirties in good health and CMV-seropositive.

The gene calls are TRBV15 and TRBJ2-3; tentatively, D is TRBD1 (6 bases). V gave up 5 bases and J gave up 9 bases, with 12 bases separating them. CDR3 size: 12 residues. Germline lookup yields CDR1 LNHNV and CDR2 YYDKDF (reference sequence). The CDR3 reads CATSGRGITQYF. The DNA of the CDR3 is TGTGCCACCAGCGGAAGGGGGATAACGCAGTATTTT.

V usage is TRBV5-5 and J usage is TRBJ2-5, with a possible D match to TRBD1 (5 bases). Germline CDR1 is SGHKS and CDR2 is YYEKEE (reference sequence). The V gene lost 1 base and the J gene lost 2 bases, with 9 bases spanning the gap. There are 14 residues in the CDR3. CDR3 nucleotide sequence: TGTGCCAGCAGCTTGCAGGGCAGACAAGAGACCCAGTACTTC. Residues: CASSLQGRQETQYF.

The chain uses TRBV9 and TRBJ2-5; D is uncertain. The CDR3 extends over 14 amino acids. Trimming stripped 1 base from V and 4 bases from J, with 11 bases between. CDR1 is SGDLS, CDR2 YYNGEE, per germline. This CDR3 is CASSVRSSGETQYF. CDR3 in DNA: TGTGCCAGCAGCGTAAGATCGTCCGGAGAGACCCAGTACTTC. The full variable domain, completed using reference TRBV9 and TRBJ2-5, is DSGVTQTPKHLITATGQRVTLRCSPRSGDLSVYWYQQSLDQGLQFLIQYYNGEERAKGNILERFSAQQFPDLHSELNLSSLELGDSALYFCASSVRSSGETQYFGPGTRLLVL.

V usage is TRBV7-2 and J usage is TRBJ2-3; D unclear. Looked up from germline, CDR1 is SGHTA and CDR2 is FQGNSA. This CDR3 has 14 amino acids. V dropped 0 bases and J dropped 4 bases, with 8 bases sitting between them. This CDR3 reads CASSLARGADTQYF. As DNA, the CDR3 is TGTGCCAGCAGCTTAGCCCGCGGCGCAGATACGCAGTATTTT.

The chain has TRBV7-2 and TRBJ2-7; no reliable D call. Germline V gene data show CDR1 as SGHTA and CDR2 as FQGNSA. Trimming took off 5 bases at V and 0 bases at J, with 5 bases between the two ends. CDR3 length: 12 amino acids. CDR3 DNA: TGTGCCAGCAGCCAATCCTCCTACGAGCAGTACTTC. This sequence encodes CASSQSSYEQYF.

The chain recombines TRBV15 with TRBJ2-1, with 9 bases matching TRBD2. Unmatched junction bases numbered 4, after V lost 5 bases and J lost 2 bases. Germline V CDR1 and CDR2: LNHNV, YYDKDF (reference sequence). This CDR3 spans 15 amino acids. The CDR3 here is CATSESGRPYNEQFF. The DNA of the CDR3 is TGTGCCACCAGCGAAAGCGGGAGGCCCTACAATGAGCAGTTCTTC.

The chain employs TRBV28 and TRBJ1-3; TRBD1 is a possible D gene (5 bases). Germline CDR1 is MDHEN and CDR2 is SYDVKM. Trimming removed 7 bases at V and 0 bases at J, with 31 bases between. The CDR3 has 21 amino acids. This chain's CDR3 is CASTNHARSSEQADSGNTIYF. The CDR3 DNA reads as TGTGCCAGCACCAACCACGCACGATCCTCCGAACAGGCGGACTCTGGAAACACCATATATTTT.